The next 23 T cell receptor beta chains were all read from a single sample in a study of T cell clonotyping in hematopoietic cell transplantation. TCRdb's table, derived via immunoSEQ multiplex PCR, lists solely in-frame clones and lacks some. The sample lists about 10,000 clones, approximately 93% seen once, with under 7.5% in the top ten. The material sequenced was PBMCs, taken 100 days after allogeneic stem cell transplant. The receptors were sampled from a male patient aged 50 to 59 who had an allogeneic stem cell transplant from a related donor, so T cells may come from the graft donor. Some clones in this sample may be carry-over from other donors' samples.

V is TRBV2 and J is TRBJ2-7; D is possibly TRBD2 (5 bases). Trimming left V 3 bases short and J 5 bases short, with 14 bases between. Germline V CDR1 and CDR2: SNHLY, FYNNEI. CDR3 length: 14 amino acids. In DNA form, the CDR3 reads TGTGCCAGCAGTGATTCGCCCGGAGGCAACGAGCAGTACTTC. It yields the protein CASSDSPGGNEQYF.

Notes on this clone: The same CDR3 also results from other DNA sequences found in this sample. The rearrangement uses TRBV30 and TRBJ2-2, with 9 bases identical to TRBD2. Germline CDR1 is GTSNPN and CDR2 is SVGIG (reference sequence). The CDR3 is 13 residues long. V was clipped by 3 bases and J by 4 bases; unmatched bases: 0. CDR3 in amino acids: CAWRTSGTGELFF. The CDR3 DNA reads TGTGCCTGGAGGACTAGCGGCACCGGGGAGCTGTTTTTT.

J is TRBJ2-7 and V is TRBV11-2; 9 positions match TRBD1. From germline, CDR1 is SGHAT and CDR2 FQNNGV. Trimming took 3 bases from V and 3 from J; bases not matched to a gene: 9. The CDR3 is 16 amino acids. CDR3 loop: CASSLNQGQGSYEQYF. The CDR3 nucleotides read TGTGCCAGCAGCTTGAATCAGGGACAGGGAAGCTACGAGCAGTACTTC. Full variable domain (missing parts from reference TRBV11-2 and TRBJ2-7): EAGVAQSPRYKIIEKRQSVAFWCNPISGHATLYWYQQILGQGPKLLIQFQNNGVVDDSQLPKDRFSAERLKGVDSTLKIQPAKLEDSAVYLCASSLNQGQGSYEQYFGPGTRLTVT.

The V gene is TRBV6-5, the J gene TRBJ1-4, with D possibly TRBD1 on 5 matching bases. The ends were cut back, 2 bases at V and 4 bases at J, with 11 bases in the middle. Germline lookup yields CDR1 MNHEY and CDR2 SVGAGI. The CDR3 has 15 amino acids. The CDR3 is CASSYSPGLNEKLFF. The CDR3 DNA reads as TGTGCCAGCAGTTACAGCCCAGGGCTTAATGAAAAACTGTTTTTT.

This chain joins TRBV14 and TRBJ2-2; the match to TRBD2 covers 10 bases. Germline CDR1 SGHDN, CDR2 FVKESK. The CDR3 is made up of 15 amino acids. Trimming cost V 5 bases and J 5 bases; bases outside gene matches: 5. CDR3 protein: CASSSSGGATGELFF. CDR3 sequence (DNA): TGTGCCAGCAGCTCGAGCGGGGGGGCAACCGGGGAGCTGTTTTTT. Drawing the rest from reference TRBV14 and TRBJ2-2, the complete variable domain is EAGVTQFPSHSVIEKGQTVTLRCDPISGHDNLYWYRRVMGKEIKFLLHFVKESKQDESGMPNNRFLAERTGGTYSTLKVQPAELEDSGVYFCASSSSGGATGELFFGEGSRLTVL.

The chain has TRBV29-1 and TRBJ2-7; 9 bases align to TRBD2. V shed 7 bases, J shed 1 base, and the junction held 5 bases outside the gene matches. The germline gives CDR1 SQVTM, CDR2 ANQGSEA. The CDR3 has 13 amino acids. CDR3 in DNA: TGCAGCGGCCTTAGCGGGAGTTCCTACGAGCAGTACTTC. It specifies CSGLSGSSYEQYF.

The V call is TRBV5-1, the J call TRBJ2-7; D is uncertain. The germline V gene encodes CDR1 SGHRS and CDR2 YFSETQ. Trimming removed 4 bases from V and 1 base from J, with 6 bases in between. The CDR3 runs 12 residues. The CDR3 protein is CASSRDSYEQYF. The CDR3 nucleotides read TGCGCCAGCAGCCGCGATTCCTACGAGCAGTACTTC.

This chain links TRBV6-6 with TRBJ2-5; D possibly uses TRBD1 or TRBD2 (6 bases each). V was shortened by 11 bases and J by 5 bases, with 18 bases between the two germline ends. From germline, CDR1 is MNHNY and CDR2 SVGAGI (reference sequence). The CDR3 sequence is 13 residues long. In nucleotides, the CDR3 is TGTGCCTTATCATGGGGGGCTCAGGAGACCCAGTACTTC. Translating it yields CALSWGAQETQYF.

V gene TRBV5-4 combines with J gene TRBJ2-7; D may be TRBD2 (6 bases). There are 14 residues in the CDR3. Germline V gene data show CDR1 as SGHNT and CDR2 as YYREEE (reference sequence). The V end was cut by 4 bases, the J end by 3 bases, with 14 bases between. In DNA form, the CDR3 reads TGTGCCAGCAGCACCGCGGGGCGTAACTACGAGCAGTACTTC. Its protein product is CASSTAGRNYEQYF.

This clone came up once. This rearrangement joins TRBV9 to TRBJ2-2; D ambiguous. This CDR3 spans 12 amino acids. The V end lost 0 bases, the J end lost 4 bases, and 1 base lay between the germline ends. Germline CDR1 reads SGDLS; CDR2 reads YYNGEE. CDR3 in amino acids: CASSVATGELFF. CDR3 DNA sequence: TGTGCCAGCAGCGTAGCCACCGGGGAGCTGTTTTTT.

V and J are TRBV6-1 and TRBJ1-2; D is possibly TRBD1 (6 bases). This CDR3 is built from 13 residues. Germline lookup yields CDR1 MNHNS and CDR2 SASEGT. V was shortened by 7 bases and J by 8 bases, with 17 bases between the two germline ends. CDR3 loop: CASTIFAGDGYTF. The CDR3 nucleotides are TGTGCCAGCACCATTTTTGCAGGGGACGGCTACACCTTC.

The chain links TRBV11-2 to TRBJ2-1; D is undetermined. Germline loops: CDR1 SGHAT, CDR2 FQNNGV. This CDR3 spans 17 amino acids. V lost 0 bases and J lost 0, with 12 bases in between. In DNA form, the CDR3 reads TGTGCCAGCAGCTTAGAGGTGTCTGCGTACTCCTACAATGAGCAGTTCTTC. It translates to CASSLEVSAYSYNEQFF.

V is TRBV4-1 and J is TRBJ2-5, with 10 bases fitting TRBD2. This CDR3 contains 16 residues. CDR1 is MGHRA and CDR2 is YSYEKL in the germline V gene. The V gene end was trimmed by 0 bases and the J gene end by 3 bases; junction bases not matched to a gene: 4. CDR3 protein: CASSQESLAGEETQYF. The CDR3 region has the DNA TGCGCCAGCAGCCAAGAGAGTCTAGCGGGGGAAGAGACCCAGTACTTC.

The CDR3 loop is CASSESYEQYF. The DNA of the CDR3 is TGCGCCAGCAGTGAGTCTTACGAGCAGTACTTC. The rearrangement links TRBV10-1 to TRBJ2-7; D is unresolved. Germline values: CDR1 WNHNN, CDR2 SYGVQD (reference sequence). The V end was cut by 0 bases, the J end by 4 bases, with 1 base between. CDR3 length equals 11 residues.

This clone has only a few counts. The V gene is TRBV30, the J gene TRBJ2-2; D unclear. The CDR3 spans 13 residues. V shed 3 bases and J shed 5 bases, with 10 bases lying between them. From germline, CDR1 is GTSNPN and CDR2 SVGIG (reference sequence). CDR3 in DNA: TGTGCCTGGAGGACTGCCGGTACCGGGGAGCTGTTTTTT. Its protein product is CAWRTAGTGELFF.

This clone was detected once. This rearrangement joins TRBV19 to TRBJ2-3, with 10 nucleotides matching TRBD2. J was trimmed by 4 bases and V by 9 bases; bases with no gene match: 10. The CDR3 contains 15 residues. CDR1 and CDR2 (germline): LNHDA, SQIVND (reference sequence). CDR3 in amino acids: CASRRFSGGPDTQYF. The CDR3 coding sequence is TGTGCCAGCAGACGGTTTAGCGGGGGGCCAGATACGCAGTATTTT.

The chain combines TRBV11-2 with TRBJ2-7; TRBD1 or TRBD2 may be the D gene (6 bases each). Trimming took 5 bases from V and 5 from J, leaving 16 bases between them. Looked up from germline, CDR1 is SGHAT and CDR2 is FQNNGV. There are 14 residues in the CDR3. The DNA of the CDR3 is TGTGCCAGCAGCCCCTTGCGGGGACAAAACGAGCAGTACTTC. Residues: CASSPLRGQNEQYF.

CDR3 nucleotide sequence: TGTGCCATTGGGGGCGGGCCAAACTATGGCTACACCTTC. Translated: CAIGGGPNYGYTF. The chain uses TRBV10-3 and TRBJ1-2, with D perhaps TRBD1 (6 bases). With 9 bases removed from V and 2 bases from J, the gap between germline ends came to 13 bases. The CDR3 consists of 13 residues. Germline V CDR1 and CDR2: ENHRY, SYGVKD.

The chain is built from TRBV14 and TRBJ1-5; D remains unclear. CDR3 size: 13 residues. From germline, CDR1 is SGHDN and CDR2 FVKESK. Trimming removed 2 bases from V and 7 bases from J, with 9 bases in between. The CDR3 nucleotides read TGTGCCAGCAGCCAAACAGTGGGGCAGCCCCAGCATTTT. Protein product: CASSQTVGQPQHF.

The chain combines TRBV6-1 with TRBJ2-7; possible D gene TRBD1, 6 bases. The germline CDR1 and CDR2 sequences are MNHNS and SASEGT. The V gene lost 6 bases and the J gene lost 0 bases, with 15 bases spanning the gap. The CDR3 runs to 15 residues. In DNA, the CDR3 is TGTGCCAGCAGACAGAGGGGGTTGAGCTCCTACGAGCAGTACTTC. This translates into CASRQRGLSSYEQYF.

This clone was found once. The gene calls are TRBV4-1 and TRBJ1-5, with 9 bases aligning to TRBD1. CDR3 size: 15 residues. V trimming: 4 bases; J trimming: 4 bases; junction bases outside the gene matches: 5. Germline CDR1 is MGHRA and CDR2 is YSYEKL. The CDR3 here is CASSLTGGSNQPQHF. In nucleotides, the CDR3 is TGCGCCAGCAGCCTGACAGGGGGAAGTAATCAGCCCCAGCATTTT.

The CDR3: CASSVRRREGYTF. CDR3 nucleotide sequence: TGTGCCAGTAGTGTCCGCCGGCGGGAGGGCTACACCTTC. This rearrangement joins TRBV19 to TRBJ1-2; no clear D gene. The CDR3 sequence is 13 residues long. CDR1 and CDR2 from the germline V gene are LNHDA and SQIVND (reference sequence). V lost 5 bases and J lost 8, with 15 bases in between.

The rearrangement links TRBV7-2 to TRBJ2-7; 10 bases line up with TRBD2. The germline V gene encodes CDR1 SGHTA and CDR2 FQGNSA. This CDR3 has 15 amino acids. Unmatched junction bases numbered 4, after V lost 1 base and J lost 4 bases. The CDR3 DNA reads as TGTGCCAGCAGCTTAGGACTAGCGGGTGGGTACGAGCAGTACTTC. It yields the protein CASSLGLAGGYEQYF.